The clone carrying this T cell receptor (beta chain) was seen once. Antigen unknown. This CDR3 has 19 residues. The ends lost 4 bases at V and 0 bases at J; junction bases unmatched: 15. Germline CDR1 SGHAT, CDR2 FQNNGV. The sample belongs to a study of OX40 agonist ivuxolimab in advanced cancers. TCRdb's copy holds only in-frame clones and misses some; the assay was immunoSEQ multiplex PCR. The sample consists of tens of thousands of clones, 70% to 90% of them appearing once. The study, taken as a whole, reports: CD4+ and CD8+ blood T cells expanded clonally by week 6 at 0.1 to 3.0 mg/kg. The study did not work out the antigen specificity of the expanded peripheral T cells.

Material: CD4+ or CD8+ T cells sorted from blood, obtained in a trial of the OX40 agonist ivuxolimab. V usage is TRBV11-2 and J usage is TRBJ1-3, with 7 bases matching TRBD1. The sequence came from an adult with an advanced solid tumor such as melanoma, head and neck, liver or kidney cancer. Written as DNA, the CDR3 is TGTGCCAGCAGCTCACCACAGGGGCGGGTTCACTCCTCTGGAAACACCATATATTTT. This codes for CASSSPQGRVHSSGNTIYF.